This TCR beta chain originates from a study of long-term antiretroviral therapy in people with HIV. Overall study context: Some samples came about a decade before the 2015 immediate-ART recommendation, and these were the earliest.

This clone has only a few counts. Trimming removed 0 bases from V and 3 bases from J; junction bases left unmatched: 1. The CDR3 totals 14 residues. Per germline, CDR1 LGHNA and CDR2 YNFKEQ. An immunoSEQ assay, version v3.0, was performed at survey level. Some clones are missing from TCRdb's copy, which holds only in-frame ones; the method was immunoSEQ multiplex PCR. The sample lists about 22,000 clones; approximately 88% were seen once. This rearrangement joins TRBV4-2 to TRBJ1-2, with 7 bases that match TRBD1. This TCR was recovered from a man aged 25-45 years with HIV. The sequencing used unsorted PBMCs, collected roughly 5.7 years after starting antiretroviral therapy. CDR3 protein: CASSQETGDYGYTF. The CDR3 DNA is TGTGCCAGCAGCCAAGAAACAGGGGACTATGGCTACACCTTC.